Listed below are T cell receptor beta chains from one sample, sequenced in a study of identical twins. TCRdb redid the calling of the 5' RACE reads with MiXCR, one entry per CDR3 protein. The sample lists about 470,000 distinct CDR3 sequences, roughly a quarter occurring once. The data also belong to a second study, concerning T cells expressing NK-cell markers.

Sequenced sample: CD4+ T cells sorted from blood. These TCRs come from a woman aged 18-29 years in good health. Each CDR3 is given with its conserved first and last residue. A D gene is named only where the DNA matches it firmly. The size field is filled for only some rows; it gives once, few, many or a size class.

J gene	clone size	V gene	D gene	CDR3 DNA	CDR3 protein
TRBJ2-7	.	TRBV3-1	.	TGTGCCAGCAGCCATCTGGAGCCCCACGAGCAGTACTTC	CASSHLEPHEQYF
TRBJ1-1	.	TRBV20-1	.	TGCAGTGCTCTGGACAGCTCGAACACTGAAGCTTTCTTT	CSALDSSNTEAFF
TRBJ2-5	few	TRBV7-8	.	TGTGCCAGCAGCCCTGCAATCACTACACAAGAGACCCAGTACTTC	CASSPAITTQETQYF
TRBJ2-7	.	TRBV5-1	.	TGCGCCAGCAGCTTGTTGCCAGGGGAGGACTACGAGCAGTACTTC	CASSLLPGEDYEQYF
TRBJ2-3	few	TRBV5-1	.	TGCGCCAGCAGCTCCCGACAGGCCACAGATACGCAGTATTTT	CASSSRQATDTQYF
TRBJ1-1	.	TRBV20-1	.	TGCAGTGCCGACGAGAACACTGAAGCTTTCTTT	CSADENTEAFF
TRBJ2-1	.	TRBV6-5	.	TGTGCCAGCAGTTACTCGGGCGGGGCGTCCTCCTACAATGAGCAGTTCTTC	CASSYSGGASSYNEQFF
TRBJ1-2	.	TRBV6-1	.	TGTGCCAGCAGTGAAGGACAGCACTATGGCTACACCTTC	CASSEGQHYGYTF
TRBJ2-3	few	TRBV6-6	.	TGTGCCAGCAGTTCCGTGGAAGATACGCAGTATTTT	CASSSVEDTQYF
TRBJ1-1	many	TRBV19	.	TGTGCCAGTAGTATAGGAGGGGCACGGGAAGCTTTCTTT	CASSIGGAREAFF
TRBJ1-2	.	TRBV18	.	TGTGCCAGCTCACCTTCCTGGGGACCAACCTATGGCTACACCTTC	CASSPSWGPTYGYTF
TRBJ1-1	.	TRBV5-1	.	TGCGCCAGCAGCTTCGGTCCTGAAGCTTTCTTT	CASSFGPEAFF
TRBJ2-3	few	TRBV29-1	.	TGCAGCGTTGGGTCAGATACGCAGTATTTT	CSVGSDTQYF
TRBJ2-1	.	TRBV6-2/TRBV6-3	TRBD2	TGTGCCAGCGCTCGGGCTAGCGGGGGTATGGAGCAGTTCTTC	CASARASGGMEQFF
TRBJ2-7	.	TRBV7-8	.	TGTGCCAGCAGCTATGAGACAGGCCGATACGAGCAGTACTTC	CASSYETGRYEQYF
TRBJ2-5	few	TRBV10-3	TRBD2	TGTGCCGCCCGACCAACCGGGACTAGCGCGTGGACCCAGTACTTC	CAARPTGTSAWTQYF
TRBJ1-4	.	TRBV20-1	.	TGCAGTGCTGGGACCCGTGGAGCAACTAATGAAAAACTGTTTTTT	CSAGTRGATNEKLFF
TRBJ1-3	few	TRBV28	.	TGTGCCAGCAGTTCCCTTGCGTGGGGTGGAAACACCATATATTTT	CASSSLAWGGNTIYF
TRBJ2-2	.	TRBV10-3	.	TGTGCCACCGGGACTGACACCGGGGAGCTGTTTTTT	CATGTDTGELFF
TRBJ2-1	.	TRBV5-1	.	TGCGCCAGCTGGGACCGGGGGAAACCCTACAATGAGCAGTTCTTC	CASWDRGKPYNEQFF
TRBJ2-1	few	TRBV5-1	.	TGCGCCAGCAATCCTGAAACAGCCACCTACAATGAGCAGTTCTTC	CASNPETATYNEQFF
TRBJ1-5	few	TRBV20-1	.	TGCAGTGCTAGGGCGGCAGGGGCTGGCAATCAGCCCCAGCATTTT	CSARAAGAGNQPQHF
TRBJ1-1	.	TRBV20-1	.	TGCAGTGCTAGTTTTGGGAACACTGAAGCTTTCTTT	CSASFGNTEAFF
TRBJ2-1	.	TRBV25-1	.	TGTGCCAGCAGGAGGGGGGATTACAATGAGCAGTTCTTC	CASRRGDYNEQFF
TRBJ2-1	once	TRBV9	TRBD2	TGTGCCAGCAGCGTAAGCGGGAGGCCCTACAATGAGCAGTTCTTC	CASSVSGRPYNEQFF
TRBJ1-1	few	TRBV5-6	.	TGTGCCAGCGGGGTTTGGGGTGGCACTGAAGCTTTCTTT	CASGVWGGTEAFF
TRBJ2-7	.	TRBV28	.	TGTGCCAGCAGTTTACCCCTTAGCGGATCCTTCTCCTACGAGCAGTACTTC	CASSLPLSGSFSYEQYF
TRBJ2-2	.	TRBV7-3	TRBD2	TGTGCCAGCAGCCTCCCGGGACTAGCGGGGGTGACCGGGGAGCTGTTTTTT	CASSLPGLAGVTGELFF
TRBJ2-1	.	TRBV12-3/TRBV12-4	TRBD2	TGTGCCAGCAGTGCAGAACCGGGACTACTAGAGCAGTTCTTC	CASSAEPGLLEQFF
TRBJ2-2	.	TRBV20-1	.	TGCAGTGCTAGAGCATCCGGGAGCACCGGGGAGCTGTTTTTT	CSARASGSTGELFF
TRBJ2-3	few	TRBV5-1	TRBD2	TGCGCCAGCAAGACTAGCGGGGGCCACACAGATACGCAGTATTTT	CASKTSGGHTDTQYF
TRBJ2-1	few	TRBV12-3/TRBV12-4	TRBD2	TGTGCCAGCAGTTGGACTAGCGGGAGTATTCTGTTCTTC	CASSWTSGSILFF
TRBJ2-2	.	TRBV3-1	.	TGTGCCAGCAGCCAAGGGACATTAACCGGGGAGCTGTTTTTT	CASSQGTLTGELFF
TRBJ2-7	few	TRBV3-1	.	TGTGCCAGCAGCCAAGGGCCCTTAAACACCTACGAGCAGTACTTC	CASSQGPLNTYEQYF
TRBJ2-3	few	TRBV25-1	.	TGTGCCAGCAGGGCGGGACAGACAGATACGCAGTATTTT	CASRAGQTDTQYF
TRBJ1-1	.	TRBV9	.	TGTGCCAGCAGCGTAACAGCCCTGAACACTGAAGCTTTCTTT	CASSVTALNTEAFF
TRBJ2-3	.	TRBV23-1	TRBD2	TGCGCCAGCGGGACTAGCGGGTGGACAGATACGCAGTATTTT	CASGTSGWTDTQYF
TRBJ2-3	few	TRBV5-5	.	TGTGCCAGCAGCTACACGAGGAGGGATACGCAGTATTTT	CASSYTRRDTQYF
TRBJ2-6	many	TRBV12-3/TRBV12-4	.	TGTGCCAGCAGTTTAACCTCTGGGGCCAACGTCCTGACTTTC	CASSLTSGANVLTF
TRBJ2-7	once	TRBV27	.	TGTGCCAGCAGACCGCTTACAGGGACCTACGAGCAGTACTTC	CASRPLTGTYEQYF
TRBJ2-1	.	TRBV9	.	TGTGCCAGCAGCGTAGAGCATGAGCAGTTCTTC	CASSVEHEQFF
TRBJ2-3	.	TRBV25-1	.	TGTGCCAGCAGTGAATTGGGACTCGCAAGCACAGATACGCAGTATTTT	CASSELGLASTDTQYF
TRBJ2-7	few	TRBV12-3/TRBV12-4	.	TGTGCCAGCAGTTTAGCGTTGAGACAGCGCTACGAGCAGTACTTC	CASSLALRQRYEQYF
TRBJ2-1	.	TRBV7-3	TRBD2	TGTGCCAGCAGCTTATCTCCTCTACTAGCGGAGCAGTTCTTC	CASSLSPLLAEQFF